The sequence of this T cell receptor (beta chain) was determined in a study of kidney transplant recipient with SARS-CoV-2 infection. The CDR3 length is 17 residues. In this sample, this clonotype turned up a few times. From the reads, TCRdb called clonotypes with MiXCR, one entry per CDR3 protein. This table holds fewer than 250,000 distinct CDR3 sequences, around 30% found once. J is TRBJ2-6 and V is TRBV8-2. TRBV8-2 is listed as a pseudogene. The sample in question was a blood sample, obtained at baseline and on day 111 from a kidney transplant recipient. This receptor was taken from a male patient aged 25-45 years who had COVID-19 and was a kidney transplant recipient. Part of the T cell pool may stem from the graft donor. Here the CDR3 DNA reads TGTGGCAGTAATCGAAGGATAACACAAAGTCGGGCCAACGTCCTGACTTTC. As protein: CGSNRRITQSRANVLTF.